The 21 T cell receptor beta chains below come from one sample, sequenced in a study of CD8 T cells in ankylosing spondylitis. Each CDR3 protein is one row after TCRdb ran MiXCR on the 5' RACE reads. The sample carries approximately 260,000 distinct CDR3 sequences, under 20% recorded once. The specimen sequenced was blood, either unsorted or a sorted T cell fraction (not recorded which). These receptors originate from a male donor with ankylosing spondylitis or in good health (not recorded which).

This clonotype occurred many times. The V gene is TRBV6-2 or TRBV6-3, the J gene TRBJ2-1, with 8 bases aligning to TRBD2. CDR1 is MNHEY and CDR2 is SVGEGT in the germline V gene. J was trimmed by 14 bases and V by 2 bases; bases with no gene match: 14. The CDR3 sequence is 15 residues long. CDR3 sequence (DNA): TGTGCCAGCAGTTACCTGGGACCAGCGGGAGAAGGGGAGTTCTTC. Translating it yields CASSYLGPAGEGEFF.

The chain couples TRBV7-8 to TRBJ2-3; TRBD2 agrees at 9 bases. The germline V gene encodes CDR1 SGHVS and CDR2 FQNEAQ. The length of the CDR3 is 15 residues. J was trimmed by 3 bases and V by 8 bases; bases with no gene match: 9. The CDR3 nucleotides read TGTGCCAGCCAGACAGGACTAGCGCGAACAGATACGCAGTATTTT. As protein: CASQTGLARTDTQYF. Full variable domain (remainder filled in from reference TRBV7-8 and TRBJ2-3): GAGVSQSPRYKVAKRGQDVALRCDPISGHVSLFWYQQALGQGPEFLTYFQNEAQLDKSGLPSDRFFAERPEGSVSTLKIQRTQQEDSAVYLCASQTGLARTDTQYFGPGTRLTVL.

V usage is TRBV5-1 and J usage is TRBJ2-4, with D perhaps being TRBD1 or TRBD2 (5 bases each). Per the germline V gene, CDR1 is SGHRS and CDR2 is YFSETQ. CDR3 size: 12 residues. The V and J ends lost 1 base and 13 bases respectively, with 12 bases between them. CDR3 bases: TGCGCCAGCAGCTTGATGGGGGTTCCGCAGTACTTC. Protein sequence: CASSLMGVPQYF.

This clonotype was seen only a few times. The CDR3 is CASPPDGGMNTEAFF. CDR3 in DNA: TGTGCCAGCCCCCCCGATGGGGGAATGAACACTGAAGCTTTCTTT. V gene TRBV6-4 combines with J gene TRBJ1-1; D possibly corresponds to TRBD1 (5 bases). The germline gives CDR1 MRHNA, CDR2 SNTAGT. The CDR3 is 15 amino acids. V lost 8 bases, J lost 0 bases, and 16 bases lay in between.

The chain carries TRBV5-1 and TRBJ1-1; the D gene is possibly TRBD1 (6 bases). V lost 4 bases and J lost 1, with 8 bases in between. Looked up from germline, CDR1 is SGHRS and CDR2 is YFSETQ. The CDR3 has 13 amino acids. The CDR3 nucleotides read TGCGCCAGCAGCCAGACAGGGAACACTGAAGCTTTCTTT. Protein: CASSQTGNTEAFF.

At least ten counts were recorded for this clonotype. The chain is built from TRBV28 and TRBJ2-5; D tentatively fits TRBD1 or TRBD2 (5 bases each). CDR3 size: 12 residues. V was shortened by 8 bases and J by 4 bases, with 11 bases between the two germline ends. Germline V gene sequence: CDR1 MDHEN, CDR2 SYDVKM. The CDR3 coding sequence is TGTGCCAGCGGCGACAGCGGAGAGACCCAGTACTTC. Translating it yields CASGDSGETQYF. Together with reference TRBV28 and TRBJ2-5, the CDR3 gives the full variable domain: DVKVTQSSRYLVKRTGEKVFLECVQDMDHENMFWYRQDPGLGLRLIYFSYDVKMKEKGDIPEGYSVSREKKERFSLILESASTNQTSMYLCASGDSGETQYFGPGTRLLVL.

This clonotype was counted only a few times. This rearrangement joins TRBV27 to TRBJ2-1; a weak D match, TRBD2 (6 bases). Germline lookup yields CDR1 MNHEY and CDR2 SMNVEV (reference sequence). This CDR3 is built from 15 residues. Trimming removed 5 bases from V and 0 bases from J, with 11 bases in between. The CDR3 DNA is TGTGCCAGCAGTCCCCTAGCGAACTCCTACAATGAGCAGTTCTTC. Translated, it gives CASSPLANSYNEQFF.

The chain has TRBV6-6 and TRBJ2-4, with 7 bases lining up with TRBD2. The CDR3 runs to 9 residues. Germline-derived CDR1 and CDR2 are MNHNY and SVGAGI (reference sequence). CDR3 loop: CAAGSLPYF. The CDR3 DNA follows: TGTGCAGCGGGGAGTCTTCCGTACTTC.

V and J are TRBV19 and TRBJ2-4, with D possibly matching TRBD1 (6 bases). Germline lookup yields CDR1 LNHDA and CDR2 SQIVND (reference sequence). The CDR3 has 13 amino acids. The germline V and J ends were trimmed by 5 bases and 7 bases, with 12 bases remaining between them. CDR3 coding DNA: TGTGCCAGTAGTTCCACAGGGCCGAACATTCAGTACTTC. Translated, it gives CASSSTGPNIQYF.

This sequence joins TRBV27 and TRBJ2-6, with 7 bases identical to TRBD2. Germline V gene sequence: CDR1 MNHEY, CDR2 SMNVEV (reference sequence). The CDR3 length is 19 residues. J lost 2 bases, V lost 3 bases, and 13 bases had no gene match. CDR3 sequence (DNA): TGTGCCAGCAGTTTTCTATGGGGGAGGGCTCTCGCTGGGGCCAACGTCCTGACTTTC. Translation: CASSFLWGRALAGANVLTF.

This chain uses TRBV20-1 with TRBJ2-5, with 12 bases matching TRBD2. Trimming removed 1 base from V and 2 bases from J; junction bases left unmatched: 8. The CDR3 is made up of 17 amino acids. CDR1 DFQATT and CDR2 SNEGSKA come from the germline V gene (reference sequence). Written as DNA, the CDR3 is TGCAGTGCTAGAGTGGGGCTAGCGGGAGGGCGGCAAGAGACCCAGTACTTC. Translating it yields CSARVGLAGGRQETQYF.

The genes are TRBV9 and TRBJ2-1; tentatively, D is TRBD1 (6 bases). Trimming removed 4 bases from V and 8 bases from J, with 19 bases in between. Germline CDR1 and CDR2: SGDLS and YYNGEE. The CDR3 sequence is 15 residues long. The CDR3 is CASSPWTEVFDEQFF. In DNA, the CDR3 is TGTGCCAGCAGCCCTTGGACAGAAGTGTTCGATGAGCAGTTCTTC.

This clonotype was seen at least ten times. V usage is TRBV10-3 and J usage is TRBJ1-1; 10 nucleotides match TRBD1. V was pared by 6 bases and J by 4 bases, with 5 bases of the junction left unmatched. The CDR3 runs to 14 residues. Germline CDR1 is ENHRY and CDR2 is SYGVKD. The CDR3 coding sequence is TGTGCCATCAGGGGGACAGGGGCGACCACTGAAGCTTTCTTT. The encoded protein is CAIRGTGATTEAFF.

This clonotype turned up a few times. The V and J genes are TRBV7-6 and TRBJ2-1; 9 bases agree with TRBD2. This CDR3 comprises 14 residues. Trimming cost V 2 bases and J 7 bases; bases outside gene matches: 3. Per germline, CDR1 SGHVS and CDR2 FNYEAQ. CDR3 in DNA: TGTGCCAGCAGCTTACTAGCGGGATTGAATGAGCAGTTCTTC. Translating gives CASSLLAGLNEQFF. The full variable domain, in which reference TRBV7-6 and TRBJ2-1 provide the parts outside the CDR3, is GAGVSQSPRYKVTKRGQDVALRCDPISGHVSLYWYRQALGQGPEFLTYFNYEAQQDKSGLPNDRFSAERPEGSISTLTIQRTEQRDSAMYRCASSLLAGLNEQFFGPGTRLTVL.

V gene TRBV4-1 combines with J gene TRBJ1-2; possible D gene TRBD1, 6 bases. This CDR3 region has 15 residues. Trimming cost V 0 bases and J 4 bases, with 12 bases left between them. Germline CDR1 and CDR2: MGHRA and YSYEKL. The CDR3 reads CASSQETRGGYGYTF. The CDR3 bases are TGCGCCAGCAGCCAAGAGACCAGGGGCGGCTATGGCTACACCTTC.

V and J are TRBV14 and TRBJ2-1; TRBD2 matches 12 bases. There are 18 residues in the CDR3. With V trimmed by 7 bases and J by 9 bases, 19 bases remained unmatched. The germline V gene encodes CDR1 SGHDN and CDR2 FVKESK. CDR3 sequence (DNA): TGTGCCAGCACTGTCCTAGCGGGAGGGCCGTCGTCTAAGGTTGAGCAGTTCTTC. It translates to CASTVLAGGPSSKVEQFF.

This clonotype was detected a few times. This chain joins TRBV6-5 and TRBJ2-2, with 8 nucleotides matching TRBD1. CDR1 is MNHEY, CDR2 SVGAGI, per germline. V trimming: 2 bases; J trimming: 7 bases; junction bases outside the gene matches: 6. The CDR3 sequence is 15 residues long. CDR3 sequence (DNA): TGTGCCAGCAGTTACCCTCAGGGGGCGGACGGGGAGCTGTTTTTT. The encoded protein is CASSYPQGADGELFF.

V gene TRBV27 combines with J gene TRBJ2-7, with D maybe TRBD2 (6 bases). V dropped 5 bases and J dropped 2 bases, with 13 bases sitting between them. The V gene's germline CDR1 is MNHEY and CDR2 SMNVEV (reference sequence). This CDR3 is 14 amino acids long. Written as DNA, the CDR3 is TGTGCCAGCAGTGACGGACTATCGCCCTACGAGCAGTACTTC. It yields the protein CASSDGLSPYEQYF.

The rearrangement links TRBV4-2 to TRBJ2-5; 8 bases fit TRBD2. Germline CDR1 LGHNA, CDR2 YNFKEQ. The CDR3 consists of 17 residues. Trimming took 2 bases from V and 1 from J; bases not matched to a gene: 9. Written as DNA, the CDR3 is TGTGCCAGCAGCCAAATTACTAGCGGAGATTTCCAAGAGACCCAGTACTTC. This translates into CASSQITSGDFQETQYF.

This clonotype was found many times. The chain links TRBV29-1 to TRBJ2-7, with a possible D match to TRBD1 (6 bases). V lost 3 bases and J 3 bases, leaving 9 bases between the germline ends. The CDR3 runs to 12 residues. Germline V gene sequence: CDR1 SQVTM, CDR2 ANQGSEA. DNA of the CDR3: TGCAGCGTTGATCAGGGGATCTACGAGCAGTACTTC. It specifies CSVDQGIYEQYF.

This sequence joins TRBV5-1 and TRBJ2-1, with a possible D match to TRBD1 (5 bases). In germline, CDR1 is SGHRS, CDR2 YFSETQ. This CDR3 has 16 amino acids. With 0 bases removed from V and 8 bases from J, the gap between germline ends came to 18 bases. CDR3 nucleotides: TGCGCCAGCAGCTTGGGTTCATGGACAAGGATCGATGAGCAGTTCTTC. The encoded protein is CASSLGSWTRIDEQFF.